This entry lists 4 T cell receptor beta chains sequenced from one sample in a study of blood T cell repertoires in COVID-19 (TCRdb year 2020). Library preparation used the immunoSEQ multiplex PCR assay. The clones in this table, taken by TCRdb from immuneACCESS, are in-frame only. Not every clone is retained; where verified, under half of the shortfall comes from an unresolved V gene, and the cause of the rest is unknown. Recorded for this sample are 65,000 to 80,000 clones; about nine tenths of them occurred a single time. Roughly 2% of the sample rests with the top ten. The sample was peripheral blood. The receptors here all came from a man younger than 45 with acute or convalescent COVID-19.

This sequence joins TRBV18 and TRBJ2-1; TRBD1 matches at 9 bases. Germline CDR1 and CDR2: KGHSH and LQKENI. With 6 bases clipped from V and 4 bases from J, the junction kept 1 base outside the gene matches. This CDR3 comprises 13 residues. For the CDR3, the DNA is TGTGCCAGCTCCGGGACAGGGTACAATGAGCAGTTCTTC. This codes for CASSGTGYNEQFF.

CDR3 bases: TGCGCCAGCAGCCGGGGACAGACGAATGAAAAACTGTTTTTT. This sequence encodes CASSRGQTNEKLFF. The rearrangement links TRBV5-1 to TRBJ1-4; 7 bases agree with TRBD1. Germline V gives CDR1 SGHRS, CDR2 YFSETQ. The CDR3 length is 14 residues. V trimming: 4 bases; J trimming: 5 bases; junction bases outside the gene matches: 5.

This clone was counted once. The V call is TRBV9, the J call TRBJ2-2, with 11 bases that match TRBD1. The germline V gene has CDR1 SGDLS and CDR2 YYNGEE. V lost 2 bases to trimming and J lost 5 bases; unmatched junction nucleotides: 8. There are 17 residues in the CDR3. The CDR3 bases are TGTGCCAGCAGCGTTACCCGCGGACAGGGGGCAACCGGGGAGCTGTTTTTT. The encoded protein is CASSVTRGQGATGELFF.

Here the CDR3 reads CAWSVPSRGKYEQYF. CDR3 nucleotides: TGTGCCTGGAGTGTACCCAGCCGAGGGAAATACGAGCAGTACTTC. J is TRBJ2-7 and V is TRBV30; perhaps TRBD2 as D (5 bases). Trimming left V 0 bases short and J 4 bases short, with 16 bases between. Per germline, CDR1 GTSNPN and CDR2 SVGIG (reference sequence). The CDR3 length is 15 residues.